Listed below are T cell receptor beta chains from one sample, sequenced in a study of T-cell reconstitution after alpha-beta-depleted transplantation in children. Using its own MiXCR run on the PCR reads, TCRdb lists one record per CDR3 protein. The sample gives about 830,000 distinct CDR3 sequences, less than 20% of which show up once; around 4.5% is in the top ten. Here the sequenced sample was PBMCs, mostly from graft donor cells, taken 360 days after TCRalphabeta/CD19-depleted stem cell transplant. Receptors originate from a male patient younger than 18 who had a stem cell transplant for acute lymphoblastic leukemia, so the T cells may come from the graft donor. The CDR3 runs from the conserved cysteine through the conserved F or W. Each record gives: clone size, V gene, CDR3 length, D gene, J gene, CDR3 protein, CDR3 DNA. D genes are given only for firm matches. Size is stated for part of the rows, as once, few or many counts, or as a class when the clone is expanded.

>many|TRBV20-1|13|-|TRBJ2-7
CSARGGGTYEQYF
TGCAGTGCCAGGGGGGGAGGCACCTACGAGCAGTACTTC
>-|TRBV5-1|14|TRBD2|TRBJ2-1
CASSLTSGTDEQFF
TGCGCCAGCAGCCTGACTAGCGGGACGGATGAGCAGTTCTTC
>-|TRBV12-3/TRBV12-4|15|-|TRBJ1-4
CASSRSYATNEKLFF
TGTGCCAGCAGCCGATCCTACGCAACTAATGAAAAACTGTTTTTT
>many|TRBV7-6|12|-|TRBJ1-1
CASQPVDTEAFF
TGTGCCAGTCAGCCAGTAGACACTGAAGCTTTCTTT
>few|TRBV20-1|11|-|TRBJ1-2
CSAMVVYGYTF
TGCAGTGCTATGGTCGTCTATGGCTACACCTTC
>few|TRBV20-1|14|TRBD2|TRBJ2-1
CSARRPGGPNEQFF
TGCAGTGCTAGGCGTCCGGGAGGGCCGAATGAGCAGTTCTTC
>-|TRBV7-9|16|-|TRBJ2-1
CASSLGPHGSYNEQFF
TGTGCCAGCAGCTTAGGACCCCACGGGTCCTACAATGAGCAGTTCTTC
>few|TRBV27|20|TRBD1|TRBJ2-3
CASINTGTGLHYASTDTQYF
TGTGCCAGCATCAATACCGGGACAGGGTTACATTACGCTAGCACAGATACGCAGTATTTT
>once|TRBV3-1|16|TRBD1|TRBJ1-6
CASSGDRGLYNSPLHF
TGTGCCAGCAGCGGGGACAGGGGGCTGTATAATTCACCCCTCCACTTT
>many|TRBV6-1|14|TRBD1|TRBJ1-2
CASREPDRDYGYTF
TGTGCCAGCAGAGAACCGGACAGGGACTATGGCTACACCTTC
>few|TRBV3-1|16|TRBD2|TRBJ2-5
CASSQKGTSGQETQYF
TGTGCCAGCAGCCAAAAAGGGACTAGCGGACAAGAGACCCAGTACTTC
>few|TRBV5-1|15|-|TRBJ2-3
CASSLAMRSTDTQYF
TGCGCCAGCAGCTTGGCCATGAGGAGCACAGATACGCAGTATTTT
>-|TRBV14|17|TRBD2|TRBJ2-4
CASSQVAGGLAKNIQYF
TGTGCCAGCAGCCAGGTAGCGGGAGGCTTAGCCAAAAACATTCAGTACTTC
>few|TRBV10-3|16|-|TRBJ2-1
CADKASRPSSYNEQFF
TGTGCGGACAAGGCCAGTCGACCTAGCTCCTACAATGAGCAGTTCTTC
>-|TRBV4-1|16|TRBD2|TRBJ2-5
CASSQDPLAGVETQYF
TGCGCCAGCAGCCAAGACCCACTAGCGGGAGTTGAGACCCAGTACTTC
>-|TRBV7-8|17|TRBD1|TRBJ2-3
CASSLETGERSTDTQYF
TGTGCCAGCAGCTTAGAGACAGGGGAAAGGAGCACAGATACGCAGTATTTT
>-|TRBV5-1|12|TRBD2|TRBJ2-1
CAITGLAGEQFF
TGCGCCATCACGGGACTAGCGGGAGAGCAGTTCTTC
>-|TRBV7-6|13|-|TRBJ2-7
CASSHVGAGEQYF
TGTGCCAGCAGCCATGTAGGAGCGGGCGAGCAGTACTTC
>few|TRBV6-1|15|-|TRBJ1-5
CASSRSGSTNQPQHF
TGTGCCAGCAGCAGATCAGGTTCTACGAATCAGCCCCAGCATTTT
>few|TRBV6-1|15|TRBD1|TRBJ2-5
CASRFRDRGRETQYF
TGTGCCAGCAGATTCCGGGACAGGGGGCGGGAGACCCAGTACTTC
>-|TRBV29-1|14|TRBD2|TRBJ2-1
CSVEREASYNEQFF
TGCAGCGTCGAGCGGGAGGCCTCCTACAATGAGCAGTTCTTC
>many|TRBV9|15|-|TRBJ2-1
CASSVAGGPYNEQFF
TGTGCCAGCAGCGTAGCCGGGGGCCCCTACAATGAGCAGTTCTTC
>few|TRBV20-1|14|-|TRBJ2-7
CSARELAWRNEQYF
TGCAGTGCTAGGGAGCTAGCGTGGAGGAACGAGCAGTACTTC
>-|TRBV4-1|20|TRBD2|TRBJ2-1
CASRPGTSGRAVGLSNEQFF
TGCGCCAGCAGACCCGGGACTAGCGGGAGGGCCGTAGGATTGAGCAATGAGCAGTTCTTC
>-|TRBV7-3|17|-|TRBJ2-1
CASSPTPLAGSYNEQFF
TGTGCCAGCAGCCCGACACCGTTGGCAGGCTCCTACAATGAGCAGTTCTTC
>-|TRBV10-2|12|-|TRBJ2-1
CASGERPNEQFF
TGCGCCAGCGGAGAGCGGCCTAATGAGCAGTTCTTC
>-|TRBV5-1|15|-|TRBJ2-5
CASSLGGSHQETQYF
TGCGCCAGCAGCTTGGGTGGGAGCCACCAAGAGACCCAGTACTTC
>-|TRBV4-2|21|TRBD2|TRBJ2-1
CASSPGSGRNSRARGYNEQFF
TGTGCCAGCAGCCCTGGGTCGGGGCGCAATTCTCGGGCGCGGGGGTACAATGAGCAGTTCTTC
>many|TRBV4-1|16|TRBD2|TRBJ2-1
CASSPLGLAVYNEQFF
TGCGCCAGCAGCCCCCTGGGACTAGCGGTCTACAATGAGCAGTTCTTC
>few|TRBV4-1|16|-|TRBJ2-7
CASSQESQLNIYEQYF
TGCGCCAGCAGCCAAGAGTCCCAACTAAATATCTACGAGCAGTACTTC
>-|TRBV6-2/TRBV6-3|14|-|TRBJ1-1
CASSYSPGDTEAFF
TGTGCCAGCAGTTACTCGCCAGGGGACACTGAAGCTTTCTTT
>once|TRBV6-1|16|TRBD2|TRBJ2-1
CASSPGRLAGGNEQFF
TGTGCCAGCAGCCCCGGACGACTAGCGGGGGGGAATGAGCAGTTCTTC
>few|TRBV6-1|14|-|TRBJ1-4
CASSQRGISEKLFF
TGTGCCAGCAGCCAACGGGGGATCAGTGAAAAACTGTTTTTT
>-|TRBV30|12|TRBD1|TRBJ1-1
CAWSVYLPRTGF
TGTGCCTGGAGTGTTTACTTACCTCGGACAGGTTTT
>few|TRBV28|13|-|TRBJ1-4
CASSPVWNEKLFF
TGTGCCAGCAGTCCGGTGTGGAACGAAAAACTGTTTTTT
>-|TRBV5-1|15|TRBD1|TRBJ2-3
CASSPGTGRTGTQYF
TGCGCCAGCAGCCCCGGGACAGGGAGAACGGGTACGCAGTATTTT
>-|TRBV2|12|-|TRBJ2-5
CASSDRAKTQYF
TGTGCCAGCAGTGACAGGGCGAAGACCCAGTACTTC
>-|TRBV7-3|16|TRBD2|TRBJ2-3
CASSLRLAKDLNTQYF
TGTGCCAGCAGCCTAAGACTAGCGAAAGATTTAAATACGCAGTATTTT
>-|TRBV12-3/TRBV12-4|13|-|TRBJ2-3
CASSLLQGDTQYF
TGTGCCAGCAGTTTGTTACAGGGCGATACGCAGTATTTT
>many|TRBV7-9|17|TRBD2|TRBJ2-1
CASTRGLAGGSYNEQFF
TGTGCCAGCACCCGAGGACTAGCGGGAGGCTCCTACAATGAGCAGTTCTTC
>few|TRBV6-4|13|-|TRBJ2-2
CASSDSLPGELFF
TGTGCCAGCAGTGACTCGCTCCCCGGGGAGCTGTTTTTT
>few|TRBV19|12|-|TRBJ2-1
CASSIAVSQQFF
TGTGCCAGTAGTATAGCAGTGTCCCAGCAGTTCTTC
>few|TRBV6-2/TRBV6-3|15|-|TRBJ2-7
CASSYYGPSSYEQYF
TGTGCCAGCAGTTACTACGGACCAAGCTCCTACGAGCAGTACTTC
>-|TRBV5-1|14|-|TRBJ2-5
CASSLGYPQETQYF
TGCGCCAGCAGCTTGGGCTACCCCCAAGAGACCCAGTACTTC
>-|TRBV5-1|17|TRBD2|TRBJ2-3
CASSLALAGGPADTQYF
TGCGCCAGCAGCTTAGCACTAGCGGGAGGGCCGGCAGATACGCAGTATTTT
>-|TRBV24-1|15|-|TRBJ2-2
CATSDSGRNTGELFF
TGTGCCACCAGTGATTCCGGGAGAAACACCGGGGAGCTGTTTTTT